The next 9 T cell receptor beta chains were all read from a single sample in a study of T cell responses to AZD1222 COVID-19 vaccine. TCRdb's table, derived via immunoSEQ multiplex PCR, lists solely in-frame clones and lacks some. Of more than 85,000 clones in the sample, around 86% were seen once. Sample: peripheral blood, taken on day 0 of AZD1222 vaccination. Receptors were obtained from an adult in good health.

The CDR3: CASSLASHSGANVLTF. CDR3 nucleotides: TGTGCCAGCAGTTTAGCGAGCCACTCTGGGGCCAACGTCCTGACTTTC. The chain is built from TRBV27 and TRBJ2-6; D is unclear. The ends were cut back, 2 bases at V and 0 bases at J, with 8 bases in the middle. The CDR3 is 16 residues long. The V gene's germline CDR1 is MNHEY and CDR2 SMNVEV (reference sequence).

V usage is TRBV9 and J usage is TRBJ1-2; D uncertain. Trimming took off 5 bases at V and 4 bases at J, with 12 bases between the two ends. The CDR3 runs 13 residues. CDR1 is SGDLS, CDR2 YYNGEE, per germline. CDR3 sequence (DNA): TGTGCCAGCAGGGCTATGGGAGGCTATGGCTACACCTTC. Translating gives CASRAMGGYGYTF.

The V call is TRBV7-6, the J call TRBJ1-1, with D hard to call. The CDR3 loop spans 14 amino acids. V was pared by 1 base and J by 10 bases, with 16 bases between. Per germline, CDR1 SGHVS and CDR2 FNYEAQ. For the CDR3, the DNA is TGTGCCAGCAGCTTAGATCCGGGGAACTATCCAGCTTTCTTT. It specifies CASSLDPGNYPAFF.

J is TRBJ2-7 and V is TRBV9, with 10 nucleotides matching TRBD1. From germline, CDR1 is SGDLS and CDR2 YYNGEE. V was clipped by 0 bases and J by 3 bases; unmatched bases: 6. This CDR3 has 16 residues. The chain's CDR3 is CASSVGGQGMFYEQYF. The CDR3 DNA follows: TGTGCCAGCAGCGTAGGGGGACAGGGGATGTTCTACGAGCAGTACTTC.

This chain uses TRBV28 with TRBJ1-1; D is uncertain. With 5 bases removed from V and 4 bases from J, the gap between germline ends came to 8 bases. The CDR3 contains 12 residues. CDR1 and CDR2 (germline): MDHEN, SYDVKM. CDR3 residues: CASSPRRTEAFF. CDR3 nucleotides: TGTGCCAGCAGTCCCCGCCGCACTGAAGCTTTCTTT. The full variable domain, completed using reference TRBV28 and TRBJ1-1, is DVKVTQSSRYLVKRTGEKVFLECVQDMDHENMFWYRQDPGLGLRLIYFSYDVKMKEKGDIPEGYSVSREKKERFSLILESASTNQTSMYLCASSPRRTEAFFGQGTRLTVV.

The chain recombines TRBV6-5 with TRBJ2-1, with 12 bases lining up with TRBD2. The CDR3 is 15 amino acids. The germline V gene has CDR1 MNHEY and CDR2 SVGAGI. V shed 10 bases, J shed 8 bases, and the junction held 12 bases outside the gene matches. Here the CDR3 DNA reads TGTGCCACCGTAGGGACTAGCGGGCGAGGGGATGAGCAGTTCTTC. The encoded protein is CATVGTSGRGDEQFF.

The chain uses TRBV6-2 or TRBV6-3 and TRBJ1-5; D may be TRBD1 (5 bases). The CDR3 runs 17 residues. The germline gives CDR1 MNHEY, CDR2 SVGEGT. The V gene lost 1 base and the J gene lost 2 bases, with 15 bases spanning the gap. The CDR3 protein is CASSYYDSPSGNQPQHF. The CDR3 coding sequence is TGTGCCAGCAGTTACTACGACAGCCCTAGCGGCAATCAGCCCCAGCATTTT.

The chain uses TRBV27 and TRBJ2-7; 7 bases agree with TRBD2. Germline values: CDR1 MNHEY, CDR2 SMNVEV (reference sequence). This CDR3 region has 14 residues. After removal of 6 bases from V and 0 bases from J, the junction contained 5 bases not matched to a gene. This CDR3 reads CASRSGRTSYEQYF. CDR3 nucleotide sequence: TGTGCCAGCAGATCCGGGAGGACCTCCTACGAGCAGTACTTC.

The chain joins TRBV18 to TRBJ2-5; D is perhaps TRBD1 (5 bases). There are 15 residues in the CDR3. V lost 7 bases to trimming and J lost 2 bases, with 17 bases between them. In germline, CDR1 is KGHSH, CDR2 LQKENI. The CDR3 DNA is TGTGCCAGCTTATCTGCAGGGCCCACTCAAGAGACCCAGTACTTC. Protein: CASLSAGPTQETQYF.